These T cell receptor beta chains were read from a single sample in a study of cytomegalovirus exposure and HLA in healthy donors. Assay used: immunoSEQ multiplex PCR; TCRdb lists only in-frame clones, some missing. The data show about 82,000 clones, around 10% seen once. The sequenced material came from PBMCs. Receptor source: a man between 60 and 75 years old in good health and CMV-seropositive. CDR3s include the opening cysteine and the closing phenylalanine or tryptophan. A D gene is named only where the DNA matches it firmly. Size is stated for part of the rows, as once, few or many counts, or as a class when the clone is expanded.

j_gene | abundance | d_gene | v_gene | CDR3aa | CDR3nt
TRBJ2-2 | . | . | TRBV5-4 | CASSGLQSTGELFF | TGTGCCAGCAGCGGATTACAGAGCACCGGGGAGCTGTTTTTT
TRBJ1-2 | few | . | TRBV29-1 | CSVTSGANYGYTF | TGCAGCGTTACCTCAGGGGCTAACTATGGCTACACCTTC
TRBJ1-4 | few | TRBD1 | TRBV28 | CASTGQGPNEKLFF | TGTGCCAGCACCGGACAGGGCCCAAATGAAAAACTGTTTTTT
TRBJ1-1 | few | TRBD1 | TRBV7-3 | CASSPTGGNTEAFF | TGTGCCAGCAGCCCGACAGGGGGGAACACTGAAGCTTTCTTT
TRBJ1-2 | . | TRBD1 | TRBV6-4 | CASSEEAGGSGYTF | TGTGCCAGCAGTGAAGAGGCAGGGGGCTCTGGCTACACCTTC
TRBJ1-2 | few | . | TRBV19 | CASKKGRGNYGYTF | TGTGCCAGCAAAAAGGGAAGGGGGAACTATGGCTACACCTTC
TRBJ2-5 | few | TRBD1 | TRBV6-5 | CASSLTGVETQYF | TGTGCCAGCAGCCTGACAGGGGTAGAGACCCAGTACTTC
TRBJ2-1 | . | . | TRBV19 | CASSPRIGSGPPIGVEQFF | TGTGCCAGTAGTCCCCGCATCGGGAGCGGCCCGCCCATCGGGGTTGAGCAGTTCTTC
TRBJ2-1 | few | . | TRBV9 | CASSPRDLYNEQFF | TGTGCCAGCAGCCCCCGGGACTTGTACAATGAGCAGTTCTTC
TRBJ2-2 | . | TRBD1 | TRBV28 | CASSFGTATNTGELFF | TGTGCCAGCAGTTTCGGGACAGCCACGAACACCGGGGAGCTGTTTTTT
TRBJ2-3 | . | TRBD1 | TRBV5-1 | CASSWGQGALTDTQYF | TGCGCCAGCAGCTGGGGACAGGGCGCCCTCACAGATACGCAGTATTTT
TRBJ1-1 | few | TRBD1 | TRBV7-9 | CASIELGDRVFTEAFF | TGTGCCAGCATCGAACTCGGGGACAGGGTTTTCACTGAAGCTTTCTTT
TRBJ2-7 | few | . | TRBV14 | CASSQGFSPAYEQYF | TGTGCCAGCAGCCAAGGATTCAGTCCCGCCTACGAGCAGTACTTC
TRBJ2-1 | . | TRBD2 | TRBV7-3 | CASSLASGYNEQFF | TGTGCCAGCAGCTTGGCTAGCGGATACAATGAGCAGTTCTTC
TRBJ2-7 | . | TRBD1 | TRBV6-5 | CASSFFRQGAYEQYF | TGTGCCAGCAGTTTCTTTAGACAGGGAGCCTACGAGCAGTACTTC
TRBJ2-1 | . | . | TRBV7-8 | CASSPTRFSSYNEQFF | TGTGCCAGCAGCCCGACAAGGTTTAGCTCCTACAATGAGCAGTTCTTC
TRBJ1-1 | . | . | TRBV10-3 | CATQGPGGTEAFF | TGTGCCACCCAAGGACCCGGAGGCACTGAAGCTTTCTTT
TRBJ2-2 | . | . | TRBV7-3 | CASSSDRNTGELFF | TGTGCCAGCAGCTCGGACAGAAACACCGGGGAGCTGTTTTTT
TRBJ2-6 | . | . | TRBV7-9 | CASSSAGALSGANVLTF | TGTGCCAGCAGCTCGGCGGGGGCCCTCTCTGGGGCCAACGTCCTGACTTTC
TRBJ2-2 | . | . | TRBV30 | CALTGGSRQTGELFF | TGTGCCTTGACCGGAGGGTCAAGACAGACCGGGGAGCTGTTTTTT
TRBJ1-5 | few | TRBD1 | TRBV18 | CASSPDRAQPQHF | TGTGCCAGCTCACCGGACAGGGCTCAGCCCCAGCATTTT
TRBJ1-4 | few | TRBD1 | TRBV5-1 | CASSRDRENEKLFF | TGCGCCAGCAGCCGGGACAGGGAAAATGAAAAACTGTTTTTT
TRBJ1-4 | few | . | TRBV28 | CASRDPGREKLFF | TGTGCCAGCAGAGACCCTGGGAGGGAAAAACTGTTTTTT
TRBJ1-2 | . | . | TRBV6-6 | CASSYAEQGRYGYTF | TGTGCCAGCAGTTACGCCGAACAGGGTCGATATGGCTACACCTTC
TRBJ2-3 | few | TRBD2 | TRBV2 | CASTVGGGGPTDTQYF | TGTGCCAGCACCGTGGGCGGGGGGGGACCCACAGATACGCAGTATTTT
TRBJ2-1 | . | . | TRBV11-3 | CASSLTHYYNEQFF | TGTGCCAGCAGCTTGACTCACTACTACAATGAGCAGTTCTTC
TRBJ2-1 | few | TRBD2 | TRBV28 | CASSFLAGGAYNEQFF | TGTGCCAGCAGTTTTTTAGCGGGAGGCGCCTACAATGAGCAGTTCTTC
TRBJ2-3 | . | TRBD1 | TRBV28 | CASRTPPGQGPSEDTQYF | TGTGCCAGCAGGACTCCCCCGGGACAGGGCCCCAGTGAAGATACGCAGTATTTT
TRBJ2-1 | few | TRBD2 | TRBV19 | CASSPRAGGLGNEQFF | TGTGCCAGTAGTCCGCGAGCGGGAGGGCTTGGTAATGAGCAGTTCTTC
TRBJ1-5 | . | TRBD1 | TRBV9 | CASSVEGTVGQGASQPQHF | TGTGCCAGCAGCGTAGAGGGGACCGTTGGACAGGGGGCGTCTCAGCCCCAGCATTTT
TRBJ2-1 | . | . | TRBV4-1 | CASSQQRRVSSYNEQFF | TGCGCCAGCAGCCAACAACGGCGGGTAAGCTCCTACAATGAGCAGTTCTTC
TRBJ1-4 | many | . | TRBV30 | CAWGRRGLNEKLFF | TGTGCCTGGGGACGGAGGGGCCTTAATGAAAAACTGTTTTTT
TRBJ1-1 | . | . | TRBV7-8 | CASSSGGEAFF | TGTGCCAGCAGCTCCGGGGGTGAAGCTTTCTTT